This T cell receptor (beta chain) was retrieved from a study of cytomegalovirus exposure and HLA in healthy donors. PCR amplification relied on 60 Vbeta primers (plus 13 Jbeta primers). This table comes from immunoSEQ multiplex PCR, and its TCRdb copy is limited to in-frame clones, with some not included. This table holds fewer than 40,000 clones, about four fifths found once. The sequenced material came from PBMCs. This receptor was obtained from a woman between 40 and 55 years old in good health and CMV-seronegative.

The DNA of the CDR3 is TGTGCCAGCACCTTGGAGGGTATCGGGGAGCTGTTTTTT. Its protein is CASTLEGIGELFF. The gene calls are TRBV2 and TRBJ2-2; D is perhaps TRBD2 (6 bases). V gave up 7 bases and J gave up 7 bases, with 13 bases separating them. Germline CDR1 SNHLY, CDR2 FYNNEI. This CDR3 spans 13 amino acids.